This TCR beta chain was profiled in a study of somatic mutations in cytotoxic T cells in rheumatoid arthritis. The wider study: Certain T-cell populations stained with V beta antibodies were FACS-sorted to nearly 100% purity, and V beta1+ cells were TCRB-sequenced. General study results and limits: Slight TRBV07 underrepresentation in rheumatoid arthritis patients went unadjusted for multiple comparisons. An age-related increase in CD8+ clonality was seen in rheumatoid arthritis patients but not in healthy controls.

Germline CDR1 and CDR2: SQVTM and ANQGSEA. The CDR3 has 13 residues. V was cut by 4 bases and J by 5 bases, with 11 bases left in between. Assay: immunoSEQ multiplex PCR; the TCRdb copy retains only in-frame clones and omits some. Found here are thousands of clones, approximately 75% of them singletons; the top ten hold just under 30%. In its sample, this clone was seen a few times. What it binds is not known. The genes are TRBV29-1 and TRBJ2-2; D call uncertain. Specimen: CD8+ T cells sorted from blood, collected at a follow-up visit. This receptor was obtained from a woman aged 70-85 years with rheumatoid arthritis. CDR3 coding DNA: TGCAGCGTTGTGCGAGGAGAGACCGGGGAGCTGTTTTTT. Translated, it gives CSVVRGETGELFF.